Listed here are 21 T cell receptor beta chains from one sample, sequenced in a study of immune cell composition in non-small cell lung cancer. TCRdb's table, derived via immunoSEQ multiplex PCR, lists solely in-frame clones and lacks some. The repertoire holds 2,000 to 2,500 clones, with roughly four fifths as singletons. These same records also appear under a second study, on CD4 T cells in lung cancer.

Source material: lung tumor tissue. The receptors here all came from a human donor with non-small cell lung cancer.

This sequence joins TRBV2 and TRBJ1-4; 9 nucleotides match TRBD1. CDR1 and CDR2 from the germline V gene are SNHLY and FYNNEI. The CDR3 spans 14 residues. J was trimmed by 4 bases and V by 8 bases; bases with no gene match: 5. The CDR3 coding sequence is TGTGCCAGCGGAACAGGGGGCGTTAATGAAAAACTGTTTTTT. Protein sequence: CASGTGGVNEKLFF.

This rearrangement joins TRBV5-1 to TRBJ1-4, with TRBD1 identical over 11 bases. Germline CDR1 SGHRS, CDR2 YFSETQ. The CDR3 extends over 16 amino acids. After removal of 0 bases from V and 7 bases from J, the junction contained 5 bases not matched to a gene. The CDR3 bases are TGCGCCAGCAGCTTGGGGACAGGGGGCTTTTTTGAAAAACTGTTTTTT. The encoded protein is CASSLGTGGFFEKLFF.

This clone was seen more than once but under ten times. The chain joins TRBV19 to TRBJ1-3; D remains ambiguous. Trimming removed 2 bases at V and 0 bases at J, with 2 bases between. The germline V gene has CDR1 LNHDA and CDR2 SQIVND (reference sequence). The CDR3 loop spans 13 amino acids. The DNA of the CDR3 is TGTGCCAGTAGTATACACTCTGGAAACACCATATATTTT. Translated, it gives CASSIHSGNTIYF.

The chain uses TRBV10-3 and TRBJ2-1, with D possibly being TRBD2 (6 bases). Trimming left V 2 bases short and J 7 bases short, with 12 bases between. The CDR3 has 14 amino acids. Germline lookup yields CDR1 ENHRY and CDR2 SYGVKD. This chain's CDR3 is CAISERGTRNEQFF. As DNA, the CDR3 is TGTGCCATCAGTGAGCGCGGGACTCGGAATGAGCAGTTCTTC.

The chain joins TRBV19 to TRBJ1-1, with a weak D call TRBD1 (6 bases). The V end was cut by 4 bases, the J end by 5 bases, with 11 bases between. CDR3 length: 13 residues. The germline V gene encodes CDR1 LNHDA and CDR2 SQIVND (reference sequence). The CDR3 DNA sequence: TGTGCCAGTAGTACACGAGACAGGACTGAAGCTTTCTTT. Protein sequence: CASSTRDRTEAFF. Full variable domain (rest looked up from reference TRBV19 and TRBJ1-1): DGGITQSPKYLFRKEGQNVTLSCEQNLNHDAMYWYRQDPGQGLRLIYYSQIVNDFQKGDIAEGYSVSREKKESFPLTVTSAQKNPTAFYLCASSTRDRTEAFFGQGTRLTVV.

The J gene is TRBJ2-7, the V gene TRBV5-6; D is uncertain. This CDR3 has 14 residues. Looked up from germline, CDR1 is SGHDT and CDR2 is YYEEEE. V shed 2 bases and J shed 0 bases, with 9 bases lying between them. The CDR3 sequence: CASSFVTNSYEQYF. The DNA for the CDR3 is TGTGCCAGCAGCTTCGTGACAAACTCCTACGAGCAGTACTTC.

The rearrangement uses TRBV6-1 and TRBJ2-7, with 10 positions matching TRBD1. V lost 1 base to trimming and J lost 6 bases; unmatched junction nucleotides: 0. Germline V gene lookup returns CDR1 MNHNS and CDR2 SASEGT. The CDR3 runs to 13 residues. CDR3 residues: CASSEGDRGEQYV. In DNA, the CDR3 is TGTGCCAGCAGTGAAGGGGACAGGGGCGAGCAGTACGTC.

The rearrangement joins TRBV30 to TRBJ1-1; weak D call: TRBD1 (6 bases). The CDR3 has 13 residues. Germline V CDR1 and CDR2: GTSNPN, SVGIG (reference sequence). Trimming pared 0 bases from V and 1 base from J, leaving 6 bases between. The CDR3 reads CAWSVQGNTEAFF. In DNA form, the CDR3 reads TGTGCCTGGAGTGTACAGGGGAACACTGAAGCTTTCTTT. The full variable domain, its missing parts supplied by reference TRBV30 and TRBJ1-1, is SQTIHQWPATLVQPVGSPLSLECTVEGTSNPNLYWYRQAAGRGLQLLFYSVGIGQISSEVPQNLSASRPQDRQFILSSKKLLLSDSGFYLCAWSVQGNTEAFFGQGTRLTVV.

The chain couples TRBV7-8 to TRBJ2-5; 7 bases align to TRBD2. Unmatched junction bases numbered 8, after V lost 5 bases and J lost 5 bases. The CDR3 contains 14 residues. Germline loops: CDR1 SGHVS, CDR2 FQNEAQ. The CDR3 loop is CASSTASGGETQYF. The CDR3 DNA sequence: TGTGCCAGCAGCACGGCCTCCGGGGGGGAGACCCAGTACTTC.

This clone was found once. The chain combines TRBV15 with TRBJ2-1; TRBD2 matches at 10 bases. Germline V gene lookup returns CDR1 LNHNV and CDR2 YYDKDF (reference sequence). V lost 1 base to trimming and J lost 4 bases; unmatched junction nucleotides: 7. This CDR3 spans 17 amino acids. This chain's CDR3 is CATSRVPSGSGYNEQFF. CDR3 nucleotide sequence: TGTGCCACCAGCAGAGTCCCTAGCGGGAGTGGGTACAATGAGCAGTTCTTC. The whole variable domain, remainder taken from reference TRBV15 and TRBJ2-1, is DAMVIQNPRYQVTQFGKPVTLSCSQTLNHNVMYWYQQKSSQAPKLLFHYYDKDFNNEADTPDNFQSRRPNTSFCFLDIRSPGLGDTAMYLCATSRVPSGSGYNEQFFGPGTRLTVL.

The rearrangement uses TRBV6-4 and TRBJ2-3, with D unresolved. Per germline, CDR1 MRHNA and CDR2 SNTAGT. The CDR3 sequence is 17 residues long. Trimming shortened V by 0 bases and J by 2 bases, and 15 bases separated the two germline ends. CDR3 residues: CASSDSSRSSNTDTQYF. The DNA for the CDR3 is TGTGCCAGCAGTGACTCGAGTCGTAGTTCTAACACAGATACGCAGTATTTT.

The genes are TRBV7-8 and TRBJ1-6; D may be TRBD1 (5 bases). V was pared by 2 bases and J by 6 bases, with 11 bases between. Germline assignment: CDR1 SGHVS and CDR2 FQNEAQ. CDR3 length: 15 amino acids. The CDR3 loop reads CASSLLGPGNSPLHF. CDR3 coding DNA: TGTGCCAGCAGCTTACTGGGGCCCGGTAATTCACCCCTCCACTTT.

The chain links TRBV4-1 to TRBJ1-4; D remains ambiguous. This CDR3 spans 16 amino acids. CDR1 and CDR2 (germline): MGHRA, YSYEKL. V dropped 2 bases and J dropped 8 bases, with 18 bases sitting between them. The chain's CDR3 is CASSQTPSKSEEKLFF. The DNA of the CDR3 is TGCGCCAGCAGCCAAACTCCTAGTAAGTCGGAGGAAAAACTGTTTTTT.

This sequence joins TRBV6-5 and TRBJ2-5, with TRBD2 identical over 11 bases. After removal of 5 bases from V and 2 bases from J, the junction contained 4 bases not matched to a gene. The germline V gene encodes CDR1 MNHEY and CDR2 SVGAGI. This CDR3 is 15 amino acids long. CDR3 region: CASSQTSGVQETQYF. Written as DNA, the CDR3 is TGTGCCAGCAGTCAGACTAGCGGGGTTCAAGAGACCCAGTACTTC.

The J gene is TRBJ2-5, the V gene TRBV15; TRBD1 agrees at 9 bases. The CDR3 totals 15 residues. CDR1 is LNHNV and CDR2 is YYDKDF in the germline V gene (reference sequence). With 0 bases clipped from V and 7 bases from J, the junction kept 6 bases outside the gene matches. CDR3 amino acids: CATSRDWTGEMTQYF. CDR3 sequence (DNA): TGTGCCACCAGCAGAGATTGGACAGGGGAGATGACCCAGTACTTC. Using reference TRBV15 and TRBJ2-5 for the parts outside the CDR3, the full variable domain is DAMVIQNPRYQVTQFGKPVTLSCSQTLNHNVMYWYQQKSSQAPKLLFHYYDKDFNNEADTPDNFQSRRPNTSFCFLDIRSPGLGDTAMYLCATSRDWTGEMTQYFGPGTRLLVL.

V is TRBV11-1 and J is TRBJ2-7, with 7 positions matching TRBD1. The CDR3 length is 14 residues. V was pared by 3 bases and J by 3 bases, with 5 bases of the junction left unmatched. The germline CDR1 and CDR2 sequences are SGHAT and FQDESV (reference sequence). The CDR3 is CASSFGTDLYEQYF. The CDR3 nucleotides read TGTGCCAGCAGCTTTGGGACAGACCTCTACGAGCAGTACTTC.

The rearrangement joins TRBV4-2 to TRBJ2-3, with 7 bases fitting TRBD1. Looked up from germline, CDR1 is LGHNA and CDR2 is YNFKEQ. CDR3 length: 19 amino acids. J was trimmed by 6 bases and V by 1 base; bases with no gene match: 19. The CDR3 protein is CASSQVGRGTRQGGDTQYF. CDR3 coding DNA: TGTGCCAGCAGCCAAGTGGGACGGGGAACGAGACAGGGCGGCGATACGCAGTATTTT.

The rearrangement links TRBV10-2 to TRBJ1-5; the match to TRBD1 covers 7 bases. CDR1 and CDR2 from the germline V gene are WSHSY and SAAADI. The trim removed 5 bases at V and 7 bases at J, leaving 5 bases unmatched. The CDR3 has 13 amino acids. CDR3 amino acids: CASSLGGRQPQHF. The CDR3 nucleotides are TGCGCCAGCAGTTTAGGGGGCCGGCAGCCCCAGCATTTT.

This clone was counted a single time. This sequence joins TRBV9 and TRBJ1-4; 11 nucleotides align to TRBD1. This CDR3 contains 18 residues. The trim removed 3 bases at V and 1 base at J, leaving 8 bases unmatched. CDR1 is SGDLS and CDR2 is YYNGEE in the germline V gene. This CDR3 reads CASSARSGTGGTNEKLFF. CDR3 DNA: TGTGCCAGCAGCGCGAGATCCGGGACAGGGGGAACTAATGAAAAACTGTTTTTT.

In its sample, this clone was seen once. This sequence joins TRBV5-6 and TRBJ1-2; perhaps TRBD1 as D (6 bases). The V and J ends lost 2 bases and 8 bases respectively, with 10 bases between them. The length of the CDR3 is 12 residues. In germline, CDR1 is SGHDT, CDR2 YYEEEE. In DNA form, the CDR3 reads TGTGCCAGCAGCTTCGGGGGGCGCGGCTACACCTTC. The encoded protein is CASSFGGRGYTF.

The J gene is TRBJ2-6, the V gene TRBV2; TRBD2 agrees at 14 bases. Germline V gene sequence: CDR1 SNHLY, CDR2 FYNNEI. CDR3 length: 22 residues. V shed 0 bases and J 0 bases; nucleotides not matched to a gene: 10. The CDR3 here is CASSEALRLAGGPGSGANVLTF. CDR3 in DNA: TGTGCCAGCAGTGAAGCCCTTAGACTAGCGGGAGGGCCAGGCTCTGGGGCCAACGTCCTGACTTTC. The complete variable domain, with remaining parts taken from reference TRBV2 and TRBJ2-6, reads EPEVTQTPSHQVTQMGQEVILRCVPISNHLYFYWYRQILGQKVEFLVSFYNNEISEKSEIFDDQFSVERPDGSNFTLKIRSTKLEDSAMYFCASSEALRLAGGPGSGANVLTFGAGSRLTVL.